Listed below are T cell receptor beta chains from one sample, sequenced in a study of T cell repertoires in cytomegalovirus infection. TCRdb fed the reads into MiXCR, producing one record per CDR3 protein. The data show approximately 490,000 distinct CDR3 sequences, about 11% seen once. The sequenced sample was PBMCs. The receptors were gathered from a human donor in good health (CMV status not recorded). Some clones in this sample may be carry-over from other donors' samples. Each CDR3 is given with its conserved first and last residue. Fields, in order: V gene, clone size, D gene, J gene, CDR3 DNA, CDR3 protein. The D gene is left open where the match is weak. Size tells how often a clone was seen (once, few, many) or the class of an expanded clone, and some rows leave it out.

V gene: TRBV20-1; clone size: many; D gene: .; J gene: TRBJ1-1; CDR3 DNA: TGCAGTGCTAGAGCCCGAACAGCAATGAACACTGAAGCTTTCTTT; CDR3 protein: CSARARTAMNTEAFF
V gene: TRBV19; clone size: few; D gene: .; J gene: TRBJ1-5; CDR3 DNA: TGTGCCAGTAGTATACTAGGTAGCAATCAGCCCCAGCATTTT; CDR3 protein: CASSILGSNQPQHF
V gene: TRBV20-1; clone size: .; D gene: .; J gene: TRBJ2-6; CDR3 DNA: TGCAGTGCCCCGGACTTGTCAGGGGCCAACGTCCTGACTTTC; CDR3 protein: CSAPDLSGANVLTF
V gene: TRBV2; clone size: many; D gene: .; J gene: TRBJ1-2; CDR3 DNA: TGTGCCAGCCCCACCGGACAGTCCTATGAAGGCTACACCTTC; CDR3 protein: CASPTGQSYEGYTF
V gene: TRBV7-7; clone size: few; D gene: TRBD2; J gene: TRBJ2-1; CDR3 DNA: TGTGCCAGCAGTCTAGCGGGGCAATACAATGAGCAGTTCTTC; CDR3 protein: CASSLAGQYNEQFF
V gene: TRBV6-6; clone size: many; D gene: .; J gene: TRBJ2-1; CDR3 DNA: TGTGCCAGCAGTTACACGGGACCCAACCAGTTCTTC; CDR3 protein: CASSYTGPNQFF
V gene: TRBV24-1; clone size: many; D gene: .; J gene: TRBJ2-7; CDR3 DNA: TGTGCCACCAGTGACCCTACAGAAGACGAGCAGTACTTC; CDR3 protein: CATSDPTEDEQYF
V gene: TRBV28; clone size: many; D gene: .; J gene: TRBJ1-3; CDR3 DNA: TGTGCCACCGCTCAGCGAAACACCATATATTTT; CDR3 protein: CATAQRNTIYF
V gene: TRBV12-3/TRBV12-4; clone size: many; D gene: .; J gene: TRBJ1-1; CDR3 DNA: TGTGCCAGCAATTTTTTTCCCCCTATGGGAGGGCACCAAGGAGCTTTCTTT; CDR3 protein: CASNFFPPMGGHQGAFF
V gene: TRBV30; clone size: .; D gene: .; J gene: TRBJ2-1; CDR3 DNA: TGTGCCTGGGGTGCCGGGTGGGATGAGCAGTTCTTC; CDR3 protein: CAWGAGWDEQFF
V gene: TRBV5-1; clone size: .; D gene: TRBD1; J gene: TRBJ2-7; CDR3 DNA: TGCGCCAGCAGCTTGGCCGGAAGGGGGCGGCACGAGCAGTACTTC; CDR3 protein: CASSLAGRGRHEQYF
V gene: TRBV29-1; clone size: few; D gene: TRBD1; J gene: TRBJ1-2; CDR3 DNA: TGCAGCGTTTACCCACTTCGGGACAGAGCTAACTATGGCTACACCTTC; CDR3 protein: CSVYPLRDRANYGYTF
V gene: TRBV7-9; clone size: many; D gene: TRBD2; J gene: TRBJ2-1; CDR3 DNA: TGTGCCAGCAGCTTATTTGCGGGAGGGCCTAATGAGCAGTTCTTC; CDR3 protein: CASSLFAGGPNEQFF
V gene: TRBV7-2; clone size: many; D gene: .; J gene: TRBJ1-6; CDR3 DNA: TGTGCCAGCAGCTTACTCCGGGCATCTCTCCACTTT; CDR3 protein: CASSLLRASLHF
V gene: TRBV6-1; clone size: many; D gene: .; J gene: TRBJ1-1; CDR3 DNA: TGTGCAGCCCGAGCGAGGGTGGAAACTGAAGCTTTCTTT; CDR3 protein: CAARARVETEAFF
V gene: TRBV24-1; clone size: .; D gene: .; J gene: TRBJ1-5; CDR3 DNA: TGTGCCACCAGTGATTTGCCCCCTGACAGGTCCGATAGCAATCAGCCCCAGCATTTT; CDR3 protein: CATSDLPPDRSDSNQPQHF
V gene: TRBV2; clone size: .; D gene: .; J gene: TRBJ1-5; CDR3 DNA: TGTGCCAGCATTAAAGAGCAGGGTCAGCCCCAGCATTTT; CDR3 protein: CASIKEQGQPQHF
V gene: TRBV20-1; clone size: .; D gene: .; J gene: TRBJ2-3; CDR3 DNA: TGCAGTGCTTCCCGTCCGGATACTAGCACAGATACGCAGTATTTT; CDR3 protein: CSASRPDTSTDTQYF
V gene: TRBV5-4; clone size: .; D gene: TRBD1; J gene: TRBJ2-3; CDR3 DNA: TGTGCCAGCAGCTTGGCCATCGGGACAGGCGCGGGGGATACGCAGTATTTT; CDR3 protein: CASSLAIGTGAGDTQYF
V gene: TRBV7-3; clone size: many; D gene: .; J gene: TRBJ2-1; CDR3 DNA: TGTGCCAGCAGCTTAACCCTCCCGGGGGGCGCCTACAATGAGCAGTTCTTC; CDR3 protein: CASSLTLPGGAYNEQFF
V gene: TRBV20-1; clone size: .; D gene: .; J gene: TRBJ2-5; CDR3 DNA: TGCAGTGCTAGAGAACCCTTTGCGGGGCTTAGGGAGACCCAGTACTTC; CDR3 protein: CSAREPFAGLRETQYF
V gene: TRBV5-1; clone size: .; D gene: .; J gene: TRBJ2-1; CDR3 DNA: TGCGCCAGCAGCTCCGGACAGTTGGTCGACAATGAGCAGTTCTTC; CDR3 protein: CASSSGQLVDNEQFF
V gene: TRBV7-9; clone size: many; D gene: .; J gene: TRBJ2-5; CDR3 DNA: TGTGCCAGCAGCTCCCGGGATGGAGCGCAAGAGACCCAGTACTTC; CDR3 protein: CASSSRDGAQETQYF
V gene: TRBV19; clone size: .; D gene: TRBD2; J gene: TRBJ2-1; CDR3 DNA: TGTGCCAGTAGTAACGGACTAGCCACTTCCTACAATGAGCAGTTCTTC; CDR3 protein: CASSNGLATSYNEQFF
V gene: TRBV7-3; clone size: many; D gene: .; J gene: TRBJ2-1; CDR3 DNA: TGTGCCAGCAGCTTAACCGGTCCTACCTACAATGAGCAGTTCTTC; CDR3 protein: CASSLTGPTYNEQFF
V gene: TRBV11-2; clone size: few; D gene: TRBD2; J gene: TRBJ2-1; CDR3 DNA: TGTGCCAGCAGCTTAACGTCTAGCGGCCATTCAGGGAACAATGAGCAGTTCTTC; CDR3 protein: CASSLTSSGHSGNNEQFF
V gene: TRBV7-9; clone size: .; D gene: TRBD1; J gene: TRBJ1-2; CDR3 DNA: TGTGCCAGCAGCCCGACAGGGGGCTATGGGGTTGGCTACACCTTC; CDR3 protein: CASSPTGGYGVGYTF
V gene: TRBV5-6; clone size: many; D gene: .; J gene: TRBJ2-7; CDR3 DNA: TGTGCCAGCAGCTCGTCCGGTCGGGGATACTACGAGCAGTACTTC; CDR3 protein: CASSSSGRGYYEQYF
V gene: TRBV28; clone size: many; D gene: .; J gene: TRBJ2-7; CDR3 DNA: TGTGCCAGCAGTTTAACACGGACGGCAGGGAGGAGGGAGCAGTACTTC; CDR3 protein: CASSLTRTAGRREQYF
V gene: TRBV7-3; clone size: many; D gene: .; J gene: TRBJ2-1; CDR3 DNA: TGTGCCAGCAGCCAGACGGAGAGCTCCTACAATGAGCAGTTCTTC; CDR3 protein: CASSQTESSYNEQFF
V gene: TRBV5-1; clone size: many; D gene: .; J gene: TRBJ1-2; CDR3 DNA: TGCGCCAGCAGCTTGGACTCAGGGGCTGGAGGCTACACCTTC; CDR3 protein: CASSLDSGAGGYTF
V gene: TRBV7-2; clone size: many; D gene: .; J gene: TRBJ2-7; CDR3 DNA: TGTGCCAGCAGCTCGGACTCTTATAACGAGCAGTACTTC; CDR3 protein: CASSSDSYNEQYF